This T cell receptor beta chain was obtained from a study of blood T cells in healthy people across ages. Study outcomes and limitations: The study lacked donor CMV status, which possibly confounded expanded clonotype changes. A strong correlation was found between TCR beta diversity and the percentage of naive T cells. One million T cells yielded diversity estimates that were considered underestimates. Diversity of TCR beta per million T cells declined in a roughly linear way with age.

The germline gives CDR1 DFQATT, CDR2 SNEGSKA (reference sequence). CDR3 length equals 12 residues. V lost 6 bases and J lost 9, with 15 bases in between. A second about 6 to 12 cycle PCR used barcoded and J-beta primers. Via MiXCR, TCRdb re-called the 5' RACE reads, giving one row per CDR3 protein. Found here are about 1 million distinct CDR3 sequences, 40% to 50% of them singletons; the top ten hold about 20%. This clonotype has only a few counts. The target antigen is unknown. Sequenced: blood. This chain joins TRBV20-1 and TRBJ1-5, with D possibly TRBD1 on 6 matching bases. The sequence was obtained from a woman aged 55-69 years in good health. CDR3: CSAKTGPGPQHF. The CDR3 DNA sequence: TGCAGTGCAAAGACAGGCCCGGGGCCCCAGCATTTT.